This T cell receptor beta chain originates from a study of CD8 T cells in Susac syndrome. Regarding the study as a whole: The study acknowledged a relatively small number of individuals in its TCR sequencing and HLA analysis.

After removal of 4 bases from V and 4 bases from J, the junction contained 9 bases not matched to a gene. The germline gives CDR1 SGHAT, CDR2 FQNNGV. CDR3 length equals 15 residues. Comments on this clonotype: What it recognizes is unknown.

High-throughput TCR beta sequencing covered peripheral CD8+ and CD4+ T cells. Negative isolation yielded CD4+ and CD8+ T cells, and FACS enriched TEMRA cells. Reverse transcription used roughly 0.45 to 1 ug RNA and random hexamers. Across 54 Vbeta and 13 Jbeta, immunoSEQ multiplex PCR amplified TCR beta CDR3. TCRdb processed the immunoSEQ multiplex PCR reads anew with MiXCR; each CDR3 protein has one entry. The sample has approximately 150,000 distinct CDR3 sequences, less than 95% seen once; the top ten hold about 0.1%. The chain carries TRBV11-2 and TRBJ1-1; 7 positions agree with TRBD1. The material sequenced was CD4+ T cells from PBMCs. The TCR sequence derives from a human donor with multiple sclerosis. Here the CDR3 reads CASSSPRDSSTEAFF. The CDR3 DNA follows: TGTGCCAGCAGCTCCCCAAGGGACAGTAGCACTGAAGCTTTCTTT.